What follows are 15 T cell receptor beta chains derived from one specimen sequenced in a study of blood T cell repertoires in COVID-19. Libraries were prepared by immunoSEQ multiplex PCR; TCRdb keeps only in-frame clonotypes and omits some of them. This table holds around 120,000 clones, around 80% found once. Input material: peripheral blood. Receptor source: a man aged 65 to 85 with active or convalescent COVID-19.

DNA of the CDR3: TGTGCCAGCAGCAAAGAGAGGGCGGGTAATGGCTACACCTTC. Translated, it gives CASSKERAGNGYTF. The V gene is TRBV21-1, the J gene TRBJ1-2. TRBV21-1 is recorded as a pseudogene. The CDR3 runs to 14 residues.

The chain employs TRBV30 and TRBJ1-1, with D possibly matching TRBD1 (5 bases). V dropped 5 bases and J dropped 4 bases, with 29 bases sitting between them. The CDR3 contains 18 residues. The V gene's germline CDR1 is GTSNPN and CDR2 SVGIG (reference sequence). The CDR3 reads CAWSKPARGRQWGTEAFF. As DNA, the CDR3 is TGTGCCTGGTCAAAACCGGCTAGGGGCCGGCAGTGGGGCACTGAAGCTTTCTTT. Full variable domain (outside the CDR3, taken from reference TRBV30 and TRBJ1-1): SQTIHQWPATLVQPVGSPLSLECTVEGTSNPNLYWYRQAAGRGLQLLFYSVGIGQISSEVPQNLSASRPQDRQFILSSKKLLLSDSGFYLCAWSKPARGRQWGTEAFFGQGTRLTVV.

This chain uses TRBV18 with TRBJ1-4; D uncertain. CDR1 is KGHSH, CDR2 LQKENI, per germline. With 3 bases removed from V and 5 bases from J, the gap between germline ends came to 13 bases. CDR3 length: 15 residues. The CDR3 DNA reads as TGTGCCAGCTCACCGAACCGGGTGTCAAATGAAAAACTGTTTTTT. This encodes CASSPNRVSNEKLFF.

The count of this clone is one. The chain combines TRBV28 with TRBJ2-3, with 7 bases that match TRBD1. The junction had 14 bases not matched to a gene; V was cut back by 3 bases and J by 5 bases. Looked up from germline, CDR1 is MDHEN and CDR2 is SYDVKM. The length of the CDR3 is 17 residues. In DNA, the CDR3 is TGTGCCAGCAGTTTCTTAGGGGGCTTGGTTACTGGAGATACGCAGTATTTT. Its translation: CASSFLGGLVTGDTQYF.

V is TRBV14 and J is TRBJ2-4, with 11 positions matching TRBD1. CDR1 is SGHDN and CDR2 is FVKESK in the germline V gene. V gave up 1 base and J gave up 9 bases; unmatched junction bases: 11. The CDR3 is 17 amino acids. The CDR3 nucleotides read TGTGCCAGCAGCCAAGCCCAACCCGGGACAGGGGGTCGCATTCAGTACTTC. Amino acid sequence: CASSQAQPGTGGRIQYF.

The chain couples TRBV29-1 to TRBJ1-1; TRBD1 aligns across 7 bases. V shed 6 bases and J 1 base; nucleotides not matched to a gene: 5. CDR3 length equals 13 residues. Germline V gene lookup returns CDR1 SQVTM and CDR2 ANQGSEA. CDR3 loop: CSVTGMGNTEAFF. In nucleotides, the CDR3 is TGCAGCGTGACAGGGATGGGGAACACTGAAGCTTTCTTT.

The rearrangement links TRBV10-3 to TRBJ2-1, with D possibly being TRBD1 (6 bases). This CDR3 has 15 residues. CDR1 is ENHRY, CDR2 SYGVKD, per germline. Trimming pared 4 bases from V and 3 bases from J, leaving 13 bases between. In DNA form, the CDR3 reads TGTGCCATCAGTGGGGTCACCAGGGGCTACAATGAGCAGTTCTTC. Amino acid sequence: CAISGVTRGYNEQFF.

This clone was counted a single time. The rearrangement links TRBV18 to TRBJ1-2; D is unclear. V lost 5 bases and J lost 2, with 9 bases in between. Germline loops: CDR1 KGHSH, CDR2 LQKENI. The CDR3 is 13 amino acids. CDR3 sequence: CASSADLNYGYTF. In nucleotides, the CDR3 is TGTGCCAGCTCAGCAGATTTAAACTATGGCTACACCTTC.

The J gene is TRBJ1-3, the V gene TRBV10-3; TRBD1 might be the D (5 bases). With 6 bases removed from V and 4 bases from J, the gap between germline ends came to 16 bases. The CDR3 has 15 amino acids. CDR1 and CDR2 (germline): ENHRY, SYGVKD. The CDR3 sequence is CAIRAGSPDGNTIYF. CDR3 DNA: TGTGCCATCAGAGCAGGGTCTCCGGACGGAAACACCATATATTTT.

The chain uses TRBV5-5 and TRBJ1-1, with TRBD1 identical over 8 bases. Germline values: CDR1 SGHKS, CDR2 YYEKEE (reference sequence). This CDR3 spans 16 amino acids. V was pared by 0 bases and J by 0 bases, with 4 bases of the junction left unmatched. CDR3 loop: CASSLETDRVNTEAFF. For the CDR3, the DNA is TGTGCCAGCAGCTTGGAAACGGACAGGGTGAACACTGAAGCTTTCTTT. Full variable domain (missing parts from reference TRBV5-5 and TRBJ1-1): DAGVTQSPTHLIKTRGQQVTLRCSPISGHKSVSWYQQVLGQGPQFIFQYYEKEERGRGNFPDRFSARQFPNYSSELNVNALLLGDSALYLCASSLETDRVNTEAFFGQGTRLTVV.

The J gene is TRBJ2-3, the V gene TRBV6-5; tentatively, D is TRBD1 (6 bases). The CDR3 spans 13 residues. CDR1 and CDR2 from the germline V gene are MNHEY and SVGAGI. The V end lost 6 bases, the J end lost 2 bases, and 9 bases lay between the germline ends. The CDR3 nucleotides read TGTGCCAGCAGGACAGGCAACACAGATACGCAGTATTTT. This translates into CASRTGNTDTQYF.

This clone has only one observation. CDR3 in amino acids: CASTTGFRNYGYTF. DNA for the CDR3: TGTGCCAGTACCACAGGGTTTCGAAACTATGGCTACACCTTC. V usage is TRBV19 and J usage is TRBJ1-2, with D tentatively TRBD1 (6 bases). V was pared by 7 bases and J by 2 bases, with 14 bases between. There are 14 residues in the CDR3. Germline assignment: CDR1 LNHDA and CDR2 SQIVND (reference sequence).

V usage is TRBV30 and J usage is TRBJ1-2; the match to TRBD1 covers 10 bases. CDR1 and CDR2 from the germline V gene are GTSNPN and SVGIG (reference sequence). V lost 3 bases and J lost 3; bases outside the gene matches: 10. CDR3 length: 16 amino acids. This CDR3 reads CAWREVTGGADYGYTF. The CDR3 bases are TGTGCCTGGAGAGAAGTGACAGGGGGCGCTGACTATGGCTACACCTTC.

This clone showed up just a few times. This sequence joins TRBV21-1 and TRBJ1-4; the table's D call, TRBD1, was not checked against the DNA. TRBV21-1 is labeled a pseudogene. The CDR3 runs to 15 residues. CDR3 amino acids: CASSRLRGLKCFLFF. CDR3 nucleotide sequence: TGTGCCAGCAGCCGTCTCAGGGGGTTAAAATGTTTTCTGTTTTTT.

J is TRBJ2-1 and V is TRBV10-1; 10 nucleotides line up with TRBD2. V trimming: 3 bases; J trimming: 7 bases; junction bases outside the gene matches: 6. This CDR3 is built from 15 residues. Germline V gene sequence: CDR1 WNHNN, CDR2 SYGVQD (reference sequence). CDR3 sequence reads: CASSEVTSGKNEQFF. The DNA for the CDR3 is TGCGCCAGCAGTGAAGTTACTAGCGGGAAAAATGAGCAGTTCTTC.